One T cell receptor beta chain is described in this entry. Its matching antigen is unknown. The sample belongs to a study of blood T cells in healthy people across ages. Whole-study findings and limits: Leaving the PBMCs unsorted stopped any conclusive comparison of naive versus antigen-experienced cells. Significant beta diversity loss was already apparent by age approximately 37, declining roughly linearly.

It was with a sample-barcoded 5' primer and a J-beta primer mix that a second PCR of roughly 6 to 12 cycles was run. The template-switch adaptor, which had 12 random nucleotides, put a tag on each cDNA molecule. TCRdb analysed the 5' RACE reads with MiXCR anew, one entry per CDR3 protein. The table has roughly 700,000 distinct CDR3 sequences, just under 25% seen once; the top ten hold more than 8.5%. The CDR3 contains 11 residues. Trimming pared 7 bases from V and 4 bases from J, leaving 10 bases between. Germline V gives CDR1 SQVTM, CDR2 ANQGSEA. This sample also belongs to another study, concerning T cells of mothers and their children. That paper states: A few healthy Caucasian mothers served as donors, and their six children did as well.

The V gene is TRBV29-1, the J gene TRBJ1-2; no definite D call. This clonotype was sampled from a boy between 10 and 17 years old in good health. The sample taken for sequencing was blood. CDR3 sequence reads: CSAQSVYGYTF. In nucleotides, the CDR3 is TGCAGCGCTCAGTCAGTCTATGGCTACACCTTC.